This T cell receptor beta chain derives from a study of cytomegalovirus exposure and HLA in healthy donors. About this clone itself: Its antigen is still unknown.

Trimming pared 6 bases from V and 7 bases from J, leaving 10 bases between. This CDR3 spans 11 amino acids. Germline assignment: CDR1 DFQATT and CDR2 SNEGSKA (reference sequence). It was the approximately 110-subject validation cohort, separate from the roughly 700-subject first cohort, to which the donors belonged. Sequencing was performed with immunoSEQ multiplex PCR; in TCRdb, only in-frame clones are kept and a portion is missing. The sample holds about 150,000 clones, more than 85% seen once. General observations from the study: Usually a TCR sequence was rare, but some public TCRs were found in many donors.

This chain joins TRBV20-1 and TRBJ2-4, with D possibly being TRBD1 (6 bases). The sequence derives from a man aged 18 to 30 in good health and CMV-seronegative. The sequenced sample consisted of PBMCs. The CDR3 region is CSAPQGNIQYF. The CDR3 bases are TGCAGTGCCCCTCAGGGGAACATTCAGTACTTC.